The 27 T cell receptor beta chains in this list originate from one sample, sequenced in a study of T cell repertoires in cytomegalovirus infection. TCRdb ran MiXCR on the reads and lists one entry per CDR3 protein. Among 250,000 or so distinct CDR3 sequences listed, more than 15% were seen once. Input material: CD8+ T cells from PBMCs. Receptors were obtained from a human donor in good health (CMV status not recorded). Some clones in this sample may be carry-over from other donors' samples.

This clonotype has ten or more counts. The chain carries TRBV20-1 and TRBJ1-1; D is unclear. Between the trimmed V and J ends, which lost 6 bases and 10 bases, there was a span of 12 bases. This CDR3 is built from 10 residues. Germline V gene sequence: CDR1 DFQATT, CDR2 SNEGSKA (reference sequence). The CDR3 protein is CSANRLGAFF. The CDR3 coding sequence is TGCAGTGCCAATAGACTCGGAGCTTTCTTT.

The chain links TRBV6-6 to TRBJ1-2; D ambiguous. Germline CDR1 is MNHNY and CDR2 is SVGAGI (reference sequence). This CDR3 is 13 amino acids long. Trimming took 5 bases from V and 6 from J, leaving 13 bases between them. CDR3 residues: CASSPDYADGYTF. CDR3 bases: TGTGCCAGCAGTCCGGACTATGCGGATGGCTACACCTTC.

This clonotype was recorded many times. The chain couples TRBV7-9 to TRBJ2-1; a possible D gene is TRBD2 (5 bases). The length of the CDR3 is 15 residues. Germline V gene sequence: CDR1 SEHNR, CDR2 FQNEAQ (reference sequence). V gave up 6 bases and J gave up 5 bases, with 17 bases separating them. The CDR3 bases are TGTGCCAGCAGTCCCAAGCGGCGGCTCAACAATGAGCAGTTCTTC. Its protein is CASSPKRRLNNEQFF.

J is TRBJ2-7 and V is TRBV7-9, with 15 positions matching TRBD2. Germline CDR1 and CDR2: SEHNR and FQNEAQ (reference sequence). Germline trimming cut 4 bases from V and 3 bases from J; bases unmatched to any gene: 4. The CDR3 totals 16 residues. CDR3 sequence reads: CASSSGLAGGFYEQYF. The CDR3 bases are TGTGCCAGCAGCTCCGGACTAGCGGGGGGGTTCTACGAGCAGTACTTC.

This clonotype was counted a few times. This chain uses TRBV10-3 with TRBJ1-5; TRBD1 aligns across 8 bases. Trimming at V came to 0 bases and at J to 8 bases, leaving 9 bases not matched to a gene. CDR3 length: 16 residues. Germline CDR1 ENHRY, CDR2 SYGVKD. The CDR3 loop reads CAISESQDRVREPQHF. The CDR3 nucleotides are TGTGCCATCAGTGAGTCTCAGGACAGGGTCCGTGAGCCCCAGCATTTT.

This clonotype was recorded at least ten times. V usage is TRBV7-9 and J usage is TRBJ1-3; D gene uncertain. This CDR3 region has 16 residues. Trimming cost V 1 base and J 4 bases, with 14 bases left between them. Germline CDR1 is SEHNR and CDR2 is FQNEAQ (reference sequence). In DNA, the CDR3 is TGTGCCAGCAGCTTAGAAGTCACACTGGGAGGAAACACCATATATTTT. It codes for CASSLEVTLGGNTIYF.

This chain joins TRBV29-1 and TRBJ2-7, with D possibly TRBD1 on 6 matching bases. There are 12 residues in the CDR3. V was clipped by 7 bases and J by 1 base, with 11 bases between them. Germline loops: CDR1 SQVTM, CDR2 ANQGSEA. CDR3 in amino acids: CSAGQQSYEQYF. CDR3 DNA sequence: TGCAGCGCTGGACAGCAGTCCTACGAGCAGTACTTC.

For this clonotype: Mismatch with germline at one junction end may stem from a read error. This chain joins TRBV7-9 and TRBJ1-1; weak D call: TRBD1 (6 bases). Germline V gives CDR1 SEHNR, CDR2 FQNEAQ (reference sequence). CDR3 length: 14 residues. The CDR3 is CVSPDTQGGSEAFF. The CDR3, as DNA: TGTGTCAGCCCGGACACACAAGGGGGTTCTGAAGCTTTCTTT.

A few counts support this clonotype. The chain uses TRBV28 and TRBJ2-3; TRBD2 aligns across 11 bases. Germline V gives CDR1 MDHEN, CDR2 SYDVKM. The CDR3 consists of 16 residues. J gave up 3 bases and V 0 bases, and 2 bases lay outside the gene matches. The DNA of the CDR3 is TGTGCCAGCAGTTTATGGGGACTAGCGGTAACAGATACGCAGTATTTT. The encoded protein is CASSLWGLAVTDTQYF.

The chain is built from TRBV7-3 and TRBJ1-2, with TRBD1 matching 8 bases. CDR3 size: 15 residues. Looked up from germline, CDR1 is SGHTA and CDR2 is FQGTGA. V lost 5 bases, J lost 4 bases, and 9 bases stayed unmatched. CDR3 residues: CASSQGPQGAYGYTF. The CDR3 DNA sequence: TGTGCCAGCAGCCAGGGTCCTCAGGGGGCCTATGGCTACACCTTC.

J is TRBJ2-3 and V is TRBV4-1; D not certain. This CDR3 is built from 16 residues. Germline CDR1 MGHRA, CDR2 YSYEKL. With 1 base removed from V and 4 bases from J, the gap between germline ends came to 15 bases. CDR3 region: CASSQGWQESPDTQYF. The CDR3 DNA reads TGCGCCAGCAGCCAAGGTTGGCAAGAGTCCCCAGATACGCAGTATTTT.

This clonotype came up a few times. The chain is built from TRBV6-6 and TRBJ1-1, with D perhaps TRBD1 (5 bases). The CDR3 extends over 15 amino acids. Germline CDR1 and CDR2: MNHNY and SVGAGI (reference sequence). Trimming removed 6 bases at V and 0 bases at J, with 14 bases between. CDR3 residues: CASSPPQDMNTEAFF. CDR3 bases: TGTGCCAGCAGCCCCCCACAGGACATGAACACTGAAGCTTTCTTT.

This clonotype was counted at least ten times. The V and J genes are TRBV7-9 and TRBJ1-2; D ambiguous. Trimming stripped 4 bases from V and 2 bases from J, with 11 bases between. The CDR3 spans 14 residues. Germline-derived CDR1 and CDR2 are SEHNR and FQNEAQ (reference sequence). This CDR3 reads CASSSPKQNYGYTF. CDR3 DNA sequence: TGTGCCAGCAGCTCCCCGAAACAAAACTATGGCTACACCTTC.

There are many counts of this clonotype. The chain carries TRBV28 and TRBJ2-1; D call uncertain. The CDR3 runs 14 residues. V lost 6 bases and J 4 bases, leaving 13 bases between the germline ends. The V gene's germline CDR1 is MDHEN and CDR2 SYDVKM. DNA of the CDR3: TGTGCCAGCAGCCCCGACAAATGGTACAATGAGCAGTTCTTC. Translating it yields CASSPDKWYNEQFF. Looking up the rest from reference TRBV28 and TRBJ2-1 gives the full variable domain: DVKVTQSSRYLVKRTGEKVFLECVQDMDHENMFWYRQDPGLGLRLIYFSYDVKMKEKGDIPEGYSVSREKKERFSLILESASTNQTSMYLCASSPDKWYNEQFFGPGTRLTVL.

This clonotype was recorded many times. The V gene is TRBV7-6, the J gene TRBJ1-1; D is ambiguous. The CDR3 contains 16 residues. V was pared by 4 bases and J by 3 bases, with 18 bases between. CDR1 SGHVS and CDR2 FNYEAQ come from the germline V gene. CDR3 in DNA: TGTGCCAGCAGCTCATCACGGGCCGACTGGGACACTGAAGCTTTCTTT. Translating it yields CASSSSRADWDTEAFF.

The CDR3 spells CASIWTGGNTIYF. Written as DNA, the CDR3 is TGTGCCAGCATTTGGACAGGTGGAAACACCATATATTTT. This chain connects TRBV2 to TRBJ1-3; the match to TRBD1 covers 7 bases. The CDR3 length is 13 residues. V dropped 7 bases and J dropped 3; count of bases not matched to a gene: 3. In germline, CDR1 is SNHLY, CDR2 FYNNEI.

This clonotype has a count of ten or more. One end of the junction varies from germline; a read error may be responsible. The chain uses TRBV7-9 and TRBJ1-1; D gene unclear. Germline V gene data show CDR1 as SEHNR and CDR2 as FQNEAQ (reference sequence). The CDR3 is made up of 12 amino acids. CDR3 protein: CASSGRNSEAFF. The CDR3 DNA sequence: TGTGCCAGCAGCGGGCGGAACAGTGAAGCTTTCTTT.

This clonotype was recorded a few times. The J gene is TRBJ1-1, the V gene TRBV29-1, with D perhaps matching TRBD1 (6 bases). The CDR3 is made up of 14 amino acids. Germline V CDR1 and CDR2: SQVTM, ANQGSEA. The V end was cut by 4 bases, the J end by 2 bases, with 14 bases between. The CDR3 DNA follows: TGCAGCGTTGCAGGGGATGGGAAAAACACTGAAGCTTTCTTT. Translation gives CSVAGDGKNTEAFF. Supplemented by reference TRBV29-1 and TRBJ1-1, the full variable domain reads SAVISQKPSRDICQRGTSLTIQCQVDSQVTMMFWYRQQPGQSLTLIATANQGSEATYESGFVIDKFPISRPNLTFSTLTVSNMSPEDSSIYLCSVAGDGKNTEAFFGQGTRLTVV.

V usage is TRBV29-1 and J usage is TRBJ2-2, with TRBD1 identical over 8 bases. Trimming cost V 8 bases and J 5 bases; bases outside gene matches: 7. The CDR3 spans 13 residues. Germline-derived CDR1 and CDR2 are SQVTM and ANQGSEA. CDR3 nucleotides: TGCAGCACCGGACAGGGTGGTACCGGGGAGCTGTTTTTT. Its protein is CSTGQGGTGELFF.

This clonotype was counted ten times or more. The chain couples TRBV7-2 to TRBJ2-3, with TRBD1 matching over 11 bases. The CDR3 contains 18 residues. Germline V gives CDR1 SGHTA, CDR2 FQGNSA. Losses at the gene ends were 5 bases for V and 5 bases for J; bases not matched to a gene: 15. The CDR3 is CASSRRDRGRGTLDTQYF. The CDR3 DNA reads as TGTGCCAGCAGCCGTAGGGACAGGGGGAGGGGGACCTTAGATACGCAGTATTTT.

This clonotype was recorded many times. The chain recombines TRBV28 with TRBJ1-2; no reliable D call. Germline assignment: CDR1 MDHEN and CDR2 SYDVKM. The CDR3 is 16 residues long. V dropped 3 bases and J dropped 4 bases, with 18 bases sitting between them. CDR3 amino acids: CASSFEAARLVYGYTF. Written as DNA, the CDR3 is TGTGCCAGCAGTTTTGAAGCAGCAAGGCTTGTCTATGGCTACACCTTC.

This chain joins TRBV28 and TRBJ2-5; D is undetermined. Germline lookup yields CDR1 MDHEN and CDR2 SYDVKM. This CDR3 spans 13 amino acids. Trimming left V 6 bases short and J 4 bases short, with 12 bases between. The DNA of the CDR3 is TGTGCCAGCAGCCCCGGCCAGGCAGAGACCCAGTACTTC. Protein: CASSPGQAETQYF.

In its sample, this clonotype was seen a few times. The V gene is TRBV6-1, the J gene TRBJ2-5; TRBD2 is a possible D gene (5 bases). Trimming removed 6 bases from V and 5 bases from J, with 19 bases in between. CDR3 length: 15 residues. From germline, CDR1 is MNHNS and CDR2 SASEGT. This chain's CDR3 is CASSSRRYVAETQYF. CDR3 sequence (DNA): TGTGCCAGCAGCTCCCGCCGTTATGTAGCGGAGACCCAGTACTTC.

Many counts were recorded for this clonotype. DNA for the CDR3: TGTGCCAGTAGTGAGGGTAAGGAGTCAGATACGCAGTATTTT. Translation: CASSEGKESDTQYF. The chain joins TRBV19 to TRBJ2-3, with D maybe TRBD2 (5 bases). Germline CDR1 LNHDA, CDR2 SQIVND (reference sequence). The CDR3 is 14 residues long. Between the trimmed V and J ends, which lost 5 bases and 4 bases, there was a span of 13 bases.

V is TRBV20-1 and J is TRBJ2-7; D may correspond to TRBD1 or TRBD2 (6 bases each). The CDR3 runs 15 residues. Trimming removed 1 base at V and 2 bases at J, with 15 bases between. CDR1 and CDR2 from the germline V gene are DFQATT and SNEGSKA (reference sequence). The DNA of the CDR3 is TGCAGTGCTAGAGTTTCGGCAGGGGAGGCCTACGAGCAGTACTTC. Translating it yields CSARVSAGEAYEQYF.

V and J are TRBV5-1 and TRBJ1-1; 8 bases are shared with TRBD1. The junction had 7 bases not matched to a gene; V was cut back by 2 bases and J by 1 base. There are 16 residues in the CDR3. The germline V gene encodes CDR1 SGHRS and CDR2 YFSETQ. In DNA, the CDR3 is TGCGCCAGCAGCTTACCGGGACAGGCCACGAACACTGAAGCTTTCTTT. It encodes CASSLPGQATNTEAFF.

The chain couples TRBV7-9 to TRBJ1-1, with D uncertain. This CDR3 spans 16 amino acids. Per the germline V gene, CDR1 is SEHNR and CDR2 is FQNEAQ (reference sequence). V lost 5 bases, J lost 8 bases, and 24 bases lay in between. The CDR3 region has the DNA TGTGCCAGCAGCCCCCCCCTGGGGATTCCGAGAACCGAAGCTTTCTTT. It specifies CASSPPLGIPRTEAFF.